This T cell receptor (beta chain) was identified in a study of molecular identifiers for immune sequencing clone quantification. In this sample, this clonotype turned up many times. What it binds is unknown. Study-level points and caveats: Identical TCR molecules that share a barcode could lead to an underestimation of highly expanded clone sizes.

A single record per CDR3 protein comes from TCRdb applying MiXCR to the PCR reads. This table has 85,000 to 95,000 distinct CDR3 sequences, 15% to 20% appearing once. Germline assignment: CDR1 SGDLS and CDR2 YYNGEE. With 4 bases removed from V and 6 bases from J, the gap between germline ends came to 15 bases. CDR3 length: 14 amino acids. Naive CD8 T cells were picked out by sorting for CD8+CD4-CCR7+CD45RA+. This rearrangement joins TRBV9 to TRBJ2-3; D is possibly TRBD2 (7 bases). This clonotype was obtained from a human donor in good health. Some libraries in this study had Jurkat cell RNA spiked in. Source material: naive CD8+ T cells from blood, with Jurkat cell RNA spiked in. The subset was: FACS-sorted CD8+CD4-CCR7+CD45RA+ naive T cells. The CDR3 sequence: CASSRGGGPDTQYF. The CDR3 nucleotides read TGTGCCAGCAGCAGAGGGGGGGGGCCGGATACGCAGTATTTT. Full variable domain (missing parts from reference TRBV9 and TRBJ2-3): DSGVTQTPKHLITATGQRVTLRCSPRSGDLSVYWYQQSLDQGLQFLIQYYNGEERAKGNILERFSAQQFPDLHSELNLSSLELGDSALYFCASSRGGGPDTQYFGPGTRLTVL.